The rows below give T cell receptor beta chains drawn from one sample of a study of T cell responses to AZD1222 COVID-19 vaccine. Libraries were prepared by immunoSEQ multiplex PCR; TCRdb keeps only in-frame clonotypes and omits some of them. The sample has roughly 150,000 clones, roughly 90% seen once. Sequencing was performed on peripheral blood, taken on day 0 of AZD1222 vaccination. The origin of the receptors is an adult in good health. CDR3s include the opening cysteine and the closing phenylalanine or tryptophan. Each record gives: clone size, J gene, CDR3 length, V gene, D gene, CDR3 DNA, CDR3 protein. The D gene is left open where the match is weak. Size values are once, few and many counts, or a class for expanded clones, and some rows have none.

size: -; J: TRBJ1-1; length: 13; V: TRBV24-1; D: -; DNA: TGTGCCACCAGTAGGCCGGGCGGCACTGAAGCTTTCTTT; CDR3: CATSRPGGTEAFF
size: -; J: TRBJ1-6; length: 20; V: TRBV6-6; D: TRBD1; DNA: TGTGCCAGCAGGCGAGTCCCAGGGACAGCCGAGAGCTCCTATAATTCACCCCTCCACTTT; CDR3: CASRRVPGTAESSYNSPLHF
size: few; J: TRBJ2-5; length: 13; V: TRBV11-3; D: -; DNA: TGTGCCAGCAGCTTAGGACTACAAGAGACCCAGTACTTC; CDR3: CASSLGLQETQYF
size: -; J: TRBJ1-1; length: 14; V: TRBV3-1/TRBV3-2; D: -; DNA: TGTGCCAGCAGCCTGGGACTGGCGAACACTGAAGCTTTCTTT; CDR3: CASSLGLANTEAFF
size: -; J: TRBJ1-2; length: 15; V: TRBV5-1; D: TRBD1; DNA: TGCGCCAGCAGCCGGGACAGCCGACCTAACTATGGCTACACCTTC; CDR3: CASSRDSRPNYGYTF
size: -; J: TRBJ2-1; length: 12; V: TRBV25-1; D: -; DNA: TGTGCCAGCAGTAAGGGGTTCGGTGAGCAGTTCTTC; CDR3: CASSKGFGEQFF
size: -; J: TRBJ1-5; length: 13; V: TRBV5-1; D: -; DNA: TGCGCCAGCAGCTTAACTGCGAATCAGCCCCAGCATTTT; CDR3: CASSLTANQPQHF
size: -; J: TRBJ2-7; length: 17; V: TRBV13; D: TRBD2; DNA: TGTGCCAGCAGCTTCACGGGACTAGCGGGAGGAAAGTACGAGCAGTACTTC; CDR3: CASSFTGLAGGKYEQYF
size: -; J: TRBJ1-3; length: 16; V: TRBV3-1/TRBV3-2; D: -; DNA: TGTGCCAGCAGCCAATCGGGGCACGTCTCTGGAAACACCATATATTTT; CDR3: CASSQSGHVSGNTIYF
size: once; J: TRBJ1-6; length: 13; V: TRBV6-2/TRBV6-3; D: -; DNA: TGTGCCAGCAGTTACAGAGCATCCCAGCCCCTCCACTTT; CDR3: CASSYRASQPLHF
size: -; J: TRBJ1-6; length: 16; V: TRBV5-1; D: -; DNA: TGCGCCAGCAGCACCCGGGACGGGAGAGAAAATTCACCCCTCCACTTT; CDR3: CASSTRDGRENSPLHF
size: -; J: TRBJ2-3; length: 15; V: TRBV6-6; D: TRBD1; DNA: TGTGCCAGCAGCCCCTGGACAGGGGGCATGTCTACGCAGTATTTT; CDR3: CASSPWTGGMSTQYF
size: -; J: TRBJ1-1; length: 17; V: TRBV18; D: -; DNA: TGTGCCAGCTCACCACCGTCCGGGCGCGGGGTGAACACTGAAGCTTTCTTT; CDR3: CASSPPSGRGVNTEAFF
size: -; J: TRBJ1-1; length: 14; V: TRBV28; D: -; DNA: TGTGCCAGCAGTTTATGGTCCGGGAGCACTGAAGCTTTCTTT; CDR3: CASSLWSGSTEAFF
size: -; J: TRBJ1-2; length: 12; V: TRBV6-1; D: -; DNA: TGTGCCAGCAGTGAAGCGGGGTTTGGCTACACCTTC; CDR3: CASSEAGFGYTF
size: -; J: TRBJ2-3; length: 13; V: TRBV2; D: TRBD2; DNA: TGTGCCAGCAGGGGCCTGGGGGGGGATACGCAGTATTTT; CDR3: CASRGLGGDTQYF
size: -; J: TRBJ2-1; length: 15; V: TRBV6-5; D: -; DNA: TGTGCCAGCAGTTACTCCCCTGGAGGGATAAATGAGCAGTTCTTC; CDR3: CASSYSPGGINEQFF
size: -; J: TRBJ1-4; length: 12; V: TRBV28; D: -; DNA: TGTGCCAGCAGTCAACTAAAGGGAAAACTGTTTTTT; CDR3: CASSQLKGKLFF
size: -; J: TRBJ2-7; length: 14; V: TRBV9; D: -; DNA: TGTGCCAGCAGCGTAGGGACAGTGGGCCGGGAGCAGTACTTC; CDR3: CASSVGTVGREQYF
size: once; J: TRBJ2-2; length: 15; V: TRBV11-3; D: -; DNA: TGTGCCAGCAGCTTTTATTCAGGGGCTGGCGGGGAGCTGTTTTTT; CDR3: CASSFYSGAGGELFF
size: -; J: TRBJ2-3; length: 16; V: TRBV28; D: TRBD2; DNA: TGTGCCAGCAGTGCCGGGAGGGGGAGGGGCACAGATACGCAGTATTTT; CDR3: CASSAGRGRGTDTQYF
size: -; J: TRBJ1-1; length: 13; V: TRBV28; D: -; DNA: TGTGCCAGCAGTTTCCTACAGAACACTGAAGCTTTCTTT; CDR3: CASSFLQNTEAFF
size: -; J: TRBJ2-7; length: 14; V: TRBV5-1; D: -; DNA: TGCGCCAGCTTCCCTTCGGACACCTCCTACGAGCAGTACTTC; CDR3: CASFPSDTSYEQYF
size: -; J: TRBJ2-5; length: 13; V: TRBV27; D: -; DNA: TGTGCCAGCAGTGGGCGCTGGCTAGAGACCCAGTACTTC; CDR3: CASSGRWLETQYF
size: -; J: TRBJ1-2; length: 13; V: TRBV24-1; D: TRBD1; DNA: TGTGCCGCCTCCCGGACAGGGGGATATGGCTACACCTTC; CDR3: CAASRTGGYGYTF
size: once; J: TRBJ2-5; length: 15; V: TRBV29-1; D: TRBD2; DNA: TGCAGCGTCGAGGGCCGGGGGGAGGTCAGAGAGACCCAGTACTTC; CDR3: CSVEGRGEVRETQYF
size: -; J: TRBJ1-5; length: 11; V: TRBV19; D: -; DNA: TGTGCCAGTAGCACTCAAGGGCCCCAGCATTTT; CDR3: CASSTQGPQHF
size: few; J: TRBJ2-2; length: 15; V: TRBV5-6; D: -; DNA: TGTGCCAGCACCCTACTTTTGCGGAGGACCGGGGAGCTGTTTTTT; CDR3: CASTLLLRRTGELFF
size: -; J: TRBJ2-1; length: 17; V: TRBV15; D: -; DNA: TGTGCCACCAGCAGAGATCGGTGGGGGAGCTCCTACAATGAGCAGTTCTTC; CDR3: CATSRDRWGSSYNEQFF
size: -; J: TRBJ2-7; length: 15; V: TRBV3-1/TRBV3-2; D: TRBD1; DNA: TGTGCCAGCAGCCAAGGGACAGGGCCTACCTACGAGCAGTACTTC; CDR3: CASSQGTGPTYEQYF
size: -; J: TRBJ1-4; length: 13; V: TRBV6-6; D: -; DNA: TGTGCCAGCAGTTTGGGGGGAGGGGAAAAACTGTTTTTT; CDR3: CASSLGGGEKLFF
size: -; J: TRBJ2-2; length: 14; V: TRBV7-3; D: -; DNA: TGTGCCAGCAGCCGCACAGGGTTTTCCGGGGAGCTGTTTTTT; CDR3: CASSRTGFSGELFF
size: -; J: TRBJ1-4; length: 15; V: TRBV15; D: -; DNA: TGTGCCACCAGGAGCGTCATGGGGGACAATGAAAAACTGTTTTTT; CDR3: CATRSVMGDNEKLFF
size: -; J: TRBJ2-2; length: 15; V: TRBV5-4; D: TRBD2; DNA: TGTGCCAGCAGCTCGGGGGGGTCCGGAACCGGGGAGCTGTTTTTT; CDR3: CASSSGGSGTGELFF
size: -; J: TRBJ2-1; length: 15; V: TRBV27; D: TRBD2; DNA: TGTGCCAGCAGTTTAGGGACTAGCGTCTACAATGAGCAGTTCTTC; CDR3: CASSLGTSVYNEQFF
size: few; J: TRBJ2-3; length: 16; V: TRBV2; D: -; DNA: TGTGCCAGCAGGACAGCCGGTGGCAGGGTAACAGATACGCAGTATTTT; CDR3: CASRTAGGRVTDTQYF
size: few; J: TRBJ2-7; length: 11; V: TRBV29-1; D: TRBD1; DNA: TGCAGCGGTAGGGACAGCCGTGAGCAGTACTTC; CDR3: CSGRDSREQYF
size: -; J: TRBJ2-7; length: 13; V: TRBV27; D: -; DNA: TGTGCCAGCAGTTTACTACTAGTTAGCGAGCAGTACTTC; CDR3: CASSLLLVSEQYF
size: -; J: TRBJ1-2; length: 13; V: TRBV7-2; D: TRBD1; DNA: TGTGCCAGCAGCCCGGACAGGGACTATGGCTACACCTTC; CDR3: CASSPDRDYGYTF
size: -; J: TRBJ2-7; length: 12; V: TRBV18; D: -; DNA: TGTGCCAGCTCTTCCCAGGGCCACGAGCAGTACTTC; CDR3: CASSSQGHEQYF
size: -; J: TRBJ1-2; length: 15; V: TRBV7-2; D: TRBD1; DNA: TGTGCCAGCAGCTTAGGGGACAGGGTTCTGGATGGCTACACCTTC; CDR3: CASSLGDRVLDGYTF
size: -; J: TRBJ2-3; length: 13; V: TRBV9; D: -; DNA: TGTGCCAGCAGCGACGGCCCAGGGGATACGCAGTATTTT; CDR3: CASSDGPGDTQYF
size: -; J: TRBJ1-2; length: 15; V: TRBV5-1; D: -; DNA: TGCGCCAGCAGCTTGAAGGGGGGGACATGGAATGGCTACACCTTC; CDR3: CASSLKGGTWNGYTF
size: -; J: TRBJ2-7; length: 15; V: TRBV2; D: TRBD1; DNA: TGTGCCAGCAGTTATACCGGGACAGGGGCACACGAGCAGTACTTC; CDR3: CASSYTGTGAHEQYF
size: -; J: TRBJ1-6; length: 15; V: TRBV5-1; D: TRBD1; DNA: TGCGCCAGCAGCTTACAGACAGGGGTTAATTCACCCCTCCACTTT; CDR3: CASSLQTGVNSPLHF
size: -; J: TRBJ1-1; length: 16; V: TRBV28; D: -; DNA: TGTGCCAGCAGTTTAACTTCTTTCAGGGGGAACACTGAAGCTTTCTTT; CDR3: CASSLTSFRGNTEAFF
size: -; J: TRBJ1-4; length: 14; V: TRBV6-5; D: TRBD1; DNA: TGTGCCAGCAGTCGGACAGGCCTCATCGAAAAACTGTTTTTT; CDR3: CASSRTGLIEKLFF
size: once; J: TRBJ2-7; length: 15; V: TRBV6-6; D: -; DNA: TGTGCCAGCAGTCCTCGGGGGCCCGGCTCCTACGAGCAGTACTTC; CDR3: CASSPRGPGSYEQYF
size: -; J: TRBJ2-4; length: 11; V: TRBV20-1; D: -; DNA: TGCAGTGCGTCCAGGGGGGGCATTCAGTACTTC; CDR3: CSASRGGIQYF
size: -; J: TRBJ2-1; length: 13; V: TRBV29-1; D: -; DNA: TGCAGCGTTGAAGAAGCGGGCCCCCAGGAGCAGTTCTTC; CDR3: CSVEEAGPQEQFF
size: -; J: TRBJ2-3; length: 15; V: TRBV11-2; D: TRBD2; DNA: TGTGCCAGCAGCTACCGACTAGCGGTCACAGATACGCAGTATTTT; CDR3: CASSYRLAVTDTQYF
size: -; J: TRBJ1-1; length: 16; V: TRBV28; D: -; DNA: TGTGCCAGCAGTTTAATTGGTGGACCGCCGAACACTGAAGCTTTCTTT; CDR3: CASSLIGGPPNTEAFF